These 10 T cell receptor beta chains originate from one sample sequenced in a study of regulatory T cells in long-lasting Graves disease. Time point indicated: persistent/refractory GD, antithyroid drugs over 5 years with positive TRAb. RNA isolated from PBMCs was used to make the TCR library. Arm-PCR with iRepertoire HTBI primers amplified the CDR3 regions for these TCR beta libraries. A single record per CDR3 protein comes from TCRdb applying MiXCR to the multiplex PCR reads. The sample records a few hundred thousand distinct CDR3 sequences, 22% being singletons. The sample was peripheral blood mononuclear cells (PBMCs), taken when the disease was refractory, from a patient treated with antithyroid drugs. The receptors shown here come from a female donor with Graves disease.

This clonotype was observed a handful of times. Here the CDR3 reads CASRAGAALAKNIQYF. The CDR3 nucleotides are TGTGCCAGCCGGGCGGGGGCGGCGCTAGCCAAAAACATTCAGTACTTC. The rearrangement uses TRBV28 and TRBJ2-4; TRBD2 might be the D (7 bases). There are 16 residues in the CDR3. Trimming left V 8 bases short and J 0 bases short, with 17 bases between. Germline lookup yields CDR1 MDHEN and CDR2 SYDVKM.

The rearrangement uses TRBV7-9 and TRBJ2-7; no firm D call. The CDR3 sequence is 13 residues long. V was shortened by 8 bases and J by 0 bases, with 11 bases between the two germline ends. CDR1 SEHNR and CDR2 FQNEAQ come from the germline V gene (reference sequence). CDR3 sequence: CASEDRNSYEQYF. DNA for the CDR3: TGTGCCAGCGAGGATAGAAACTCCTACGAGCAGTACTTC.

This clonotype has a handful of counts. V gene TRBV20-1 combines with J gene TRBJ2-1; 10 bases fit TRBD2. The CDR3 runs to 16 residues. Germline values: CDR1 DFQATT, CDR2 SNEGSKA (reference sequence). The J segment lost 8 bases and the V segment lost 4 bases, leaving 14 bases of the junction unmatched. CDR3 region: CSANPASGSGTYEQFF. The CDR3 bases are TGCAGTGCTAACCCGGCTAGCGGGAGTGGGACCTATGAGCAGTTCTTC.

This clonotype was recorded a few times. The V and J genes are TRBV7-2 and TRBJ2-5; 11 bases agree with TRBD2. This CDR3 comprises 15 residues. Germline lookup yields CDR1 SGHTA and CDR2 FQGNSA. V shed 4 bases, J shed 7 bases, and the junction held 8 bases outside the gene matches. The CDR3 region is CASSSGLAGPVTQYF. The CDR3 DNA reads TGTGCCAGCAGCTCCGGACTAGCGGGTCCCGTGACCCAGTACTTC.

This clonotype has only a few counts. The chain joins TRBV29-1 to TRBJ2-5; 11 nucleotides agree with TRBD1. Looked up from germline, CDR1 is SQVTM and CDR2 is ANQGSEA. This CDR3 spans 17 amino acids. Unmatched junction bases numbered 14, after V lost 6 bases and J lost 2 bases. CDR3 amino acids: CSVIRTGGYTEQETQYF. As DNA, the CDR3 is TGCAGCGTCATAAGGACAGGGGGCTATACCGAACAAGAGACCCAGTACTTC. Full variable domain (remainder filled in from reference TRBV29-1 and TRBJ2-5): SAVISQKPSRDICQRGTSLTIQCQVDSQVTMMFWYRQQPGQSLTLIATANQGSEATYESGFVIDKFPISRPNLTFSTLTVSNMSPEDSSIYLCSVIRTGGYTEQETQYFGPGTRLLVL.

This clonotype was detected ten times or more. The chain joins TRBV20-1 to TRBJ1-5; D possibly corresponds to TRBD1 (5 bases). With 1 base removed from V and 2 bases from J, the gap between germline ends came to 9 bases. Germline-derived CDR1 and CDR2 are DFQATT and SNEGSKA (reference sequence). This CDR3 comprises 14 residues. CDR3 DNA: TGCAGTGCTAGAGGCCCGGGGGGCAATCAGCCCCAGCATTTT. Its translation is CSARGPGGNQPQHF.

The V gene is TRBV7-2, the J gene TRBJ1-3; TRBD1 is a possible D gene (5 bases). The ends were cut back, 2 bases at V and 0 bases at J, with 17 bases in the middle. Per germline, CDR1 SGHTA and CDR2 FQGNSA. This CDR3 comprises 18 residues. DNA of the CDR3: TGTGCCAGCAGCTTACCCCCCGCGGGGCCTTCCTCTGGAAACACCATATATTTT. This codes for CASSLPPAGPSSGNTIYF.

This chain joins TRBV19 and TRBJ1-5; D may be TRBD1 (6 bases). Germline loops: CDR1 LNHDA, CDR2 SQIVND (reference sequence). The CDR3 has 14 amino acids. The V gene lost 6 bases and the J gene lost 0 bases, with 9 bases spanning the gap. The CDR3 region is CASRRGGSNQPQHF. As DNA, the CDR3 is TGTGCCAGTAGAAGAGGGGGTAGCAATCAGCCCCAGCATTTT.

This clonotype appeared many times. The chain is built from TRBV9 and TRBJ1-2; no definite D call. V was clipped by 1 base and J by 2 bases, with 6 bases between them. Germline V gene data show CDR1 as SGDLS and CDR2 as YYNGEE. This CDR3 has 13 amino acids. The DNA for the CDR3 is TGTGCCAGCAGCGTAACCGGGAACTATGGCTACACCTTC. Translated: CASSVTGNYGYTF.

This clonotype was recorded at least ten times. The chain is built from TRBV6-5 and TRBJ2-7; D gene ambiguous. Germline loops: CDR1 MNHEY, CDR2 SVGAGI. V lost 0 bases and J 7 bases, leaving 10 bases between the germline ends. The CDR3 loop spans 13 amino acids. DNA of the CDR3: TGTGCCAGCAGTTACTCGACAATGGGAGAGCAGTACTTC. This sequence encodes CASSYSTMGEQYF.